The 32 T cell receptor beta chains in this list originate from one sample, sequenced in a study of blood T cell repertoires in COVID-19. Sequencing used immunoSEQ multiplex PCR; TCRdb keeps in-frame clones, though not all of them. This table holds around 300,000 clones, approximately 80% found once. What was sequenced was peripheral blood. Receptors originate from a woman aged 45-60 years with active or convalescent COVID-19.

The table lists this clone with a few counts. Distinct nucleotide sequences in the sample also encode this CDR3. This rearrangement joins TRBV19 to TRBJ2-2, with a possible D match to TRBD2 (5 bases). V was pared by 8 bases and J by 4 bases, with 14 bases between. CDR1 LNHDA and CDR2 SQIVND come from the germline V gene (reference sequence). There are 14 residues in the CDR3. The CDR3 sequence: CASSPGLSTGELFF. The CDR3 bases are TGTGCCAGTTCCCCCGGACTCAGCACCGGGGAGCTGTTTTTT.

The rearrangement joins TRBV9 to TRBJ2-7; 7 bases line up with TRBD2. This CDR3 region has 16 residues. Germline V CDR1 and CDR2: SGDLS, YYNGEE. The J segment lost 7 bases and the V segment lost 0 bases, leaving 13 bases of the junction unmatched. For the CDR3, the DNA is TGTGCCAGCAGCGTAGCGAGCGGGACTACCTCCAGGGAGCAGTACTTC. Translation: CASSVASGTTSREQYF.

In this sample, this clone turned up once. The V call is TRBV11-2, the J call TRBJ2-7; the D gene is possibly TRBD2 (5 bases). V was clipped by 8 bases and J by 0 bases, with 11 bases between them. The germline V gene encodes CDR1 SGHAT and CDR2 FQNNGV. The CDR3 has 13 residues. CDR3: CASAEGSSYEQYF. The CDR3 DNA reads as TGTGCCAGCGCCGAGGGTTCCTCCTACGAGCAGTACTTC.

The chain recombines TRBV4-2 with TRBJ2-1; a possible D gene is TRBD1 (6 bases). This CDR3 contains 12 residues. Deletions cut 0 bases from V and 15 bases from J, with 12 bases between. CDR1 and CDR2 (germline): LGHNA, YNFKEQ. CDR3 coding DNA: TGTGCCAGCAGCCAAGAACAGGGCTCCCGGTTCTTC. It is translated as CASSQEQGSRFF.

The chain carries TRBV7-8 and TRBJ1-6; TRBD1 might be the D (5 bases). Trimming removed 3 bases from V and 6 bases from J, with 9 bases in between. The CDR3 is 14 amino acids. Per germline, CDR1 SGHVS and CDR2 FQNEAQ. The CDR3 bases are TGTGCCAGCAGCTTGGGGGGTCGTAATTCACCCCTCCACTTT. Translating gives CASSLGGRNSPLHF.

The gene calls are TRBV4-2 and TRBJ2-3; 9 nucleotides agree with TRBD2. Losses at the gene ends were 2 bases for V and 5 bases for J; bases not matched to a gene: 11. CDR3 size: 17 residues. In germline, CDR1 is LGHNA, CDR2 YNFKEQ. The CDR3, as DNA: TGTGCCAGCAGCCAACCCTTGGCGGGAGGGAATAGAGATACGCAGTATTTT. This gives the protein CASSQPLAGGNRDTQYF.

This chain links TRBV4-1 with TRBJ2-7; possible D gene TRBD2, 6 bases. The CDR3 length is 16 residues. CDR1 and CDR2 from the germline V gene are MGHRA and YSYEKL. Between the trimmed V and J ends, which lost 3 bases and 0 bases, there was a span of 15 bases. Written as DNA, the CDR3 is TGCGCCAGCAGCCATCGAGGGCCTAGCGCCTCCTACGAGCAGTACTTC. It encodes CASSHRGPSASYEQYF.

This chain joins TRBV28 and TRBJ2-7; D is uncertain. CDR1 and CDR2 (germline): MDHEN, SYDVKM. This CDR3 contains 14 residues. V was cut by 5 bases and J by 2 bases, with 13 bases left in between. The DNA of the CDR3 is TGTGCCAGCAGTCAAATGAGATTCACCTACGAGCAGTACTTC. Translation: CASSQMRFTYEQYF.

This clone was seen a single time. DNA for the CDR3: TGTGCAAGTCGCTTGAGGGACTTCTTACGAGGCTCCTACAATGAGCAGTTCTTC. Encoded protein: CASRLRDFLRGSYNEQFF. The chain links TRBV12-2 to TRBJ2-1; TRBD2 is the table's D call, not checked against the DNA. TRBV12-2 represents a pseudogene. The CDR3 contains 18 residues.

This chain links TRBV27 with TRBJ1-2, with D perhaps TRBD1 (6 bases). The V end was cut by 3 bases, the J end by 8 bases, with 13 bases between. The germline gives CDR1 MNHEY, CDR2 SMNVEV (reference sequence). The CDR3 spans 13 residues. The DNA for the CDR3 is TGTGCCAGCAGTTTGGGGGGGGCGGAAGGCTACACCTTC. Protein product: CASSLGGAEGYTF.

The chain combines TRBV28 with TRBJ1-6; 8 bases map to TRBD1. Germline V gene data show CDR1 as MDHEN and CDR2 as SYDVKM. V was clipped by 2 bases and J by 13 bases; unmatched bases: 7. This CDR3 is built from 14 residues. The CDR3 loop is CASSLNDRDRPLHF. The CDR3 DNA reads TGTGCCAGCAGTTTAAACGACAGGGACAGGCCCCTCCACTTT. The full variable domain, rest sourced from reference TRBV28 and TRBJ1-6, is DVKVTQSSRYLVKRTGEKVFLECVQDMDHENMFWYRQDPGLGLRLIYFSYDVKMKEKGDIPEGYSVSREKKERFSLILESASTNQTSMYLCASSLNDRDRPLHFGNGTRLTVT.

The V call is TRBV27, the J call TRBJ2-7; 7 bases agree with TRBD2. Per the germline V gene, CDR1 is MNHEY and CDR2 is SMNVEV (reference sequence). Trimming cost V 5 bases and J 7 bases; bases outside gene matches: 17. The CDR3 is made up of 16 amino acids. CDR3 loop: CASSPTRWREILEQYF. The DNA for the CDR3 is TGTGCCAGCAGTCCTACTCGTTGGCGGGAGATTTTGGAGCAGTACTTC.

The gene calls are TRBV2 and TRBJ2-5, with 7 positions matching TRBD2. CDR3 size: 15 residues. V gave up 5 bases and J gave up 3 bases; unmatched junction bases: 9. Germline V lookup: CDR1 SNHLY, CDR2 FYNNEI. CDR3: CASSSDGGLEETQYF. In nucleotides, the CDR3 is TGTGCCAGCAGTTCCGACGGGGGGTTAGAAGAGACCCAGTACTTC.

The chain has TRBV4-2 and TRBJ2-1; no clear D gene. Trimming pared 1 base from V and 6 bases from J, leaving 16 bases between. This CDR3 is 16 amino acids long. The germline CDR1 and CDR2 sequences are LGHNA and YNFKEQ. The CDR3 bases are TGTGCCAGCAGCCAAGGAAGAAGCCCCCTCCGCAATGAGCAGTTCTTC. This sequence encodes CASSQGRSPLRNEQFF.

J is TRBJ2-2 and V is TRBV3-1 (or the pseudogene TRBV3-2); TRBD2 aligns across 12 bases. CDR3 length: 16 amino acids. CDR1 LGHDT and CDR2 YNNKEL come from the germline V gene (reference sequence). V dropped 4 bases and J dropped 6; count of bases not matched to a gene: 6. This CDR3 reads CASSLRLAGEAGELFF. DNA for the CDR3: TGTGCCAGCAGCCTAAGACTAGCGGGAGAGGCCGGGGAGCTGTTTTTT.

This clone was observed a few times. The genes are TRBV29-1 and TRBJ1-2, with D perhaps matching TRBD1 (5 bases). V dropped 4 bases and J dropped 8 bases, with 14 bases sitting between them. Germline CDR1 reads SQVTM; CDR2 reads ANQGSEA. The CDR3 length is 12 residues. This chain's CDR3 is CSVGKGEGGYTF. CDR3 bases: TGCAGCGTTGGTAAAGGGGAAGGAGGCTACACCTTC. Full variable domain (missing parts from reference TRBV29-1 and TRBJ1-2): SAVISQKPSRDICQRGTSLTIQCQVDSQVTMMFWYRQQPGQSLTLIATANQGSEATYESGFVIDKFPISRPNLTFSTLTVSNMSPEDSSIYLCSVGKGEGGYTFGSGTRLTVV.

V usage is TRBV3-1 (or the pseudogene TRBV3-2) and J usage is TRBJ2-5; perhaps TRBD2 as D (6 bases). The ends were cut back, 1 base at V and 4 bases at J, with 10 bases in the middle. Germline V gene lookup returns CDR1 LGHDT and CDR2 YNNKEL (reference sequence). This CDR3 spans 14 amino acids. CDR3 coding DNA: TGTGCCAGCAGCCAAGGCGGGGTAGGAGAGACCCAGTACTTC. It specifies CASSQGGVGETQYF.

The rearrangement joins TRBV5-1 to TRBJ2-6; the match to TRBD1 covers 8 bases. After removal of 4 bases from V and 4 bases from J, the junction contained 7 bases not matched to a gene. This CDR3 comprises 16 residues. The germline V gene has CDR1 SGHRS and CDR2 YFSETQ. The CDR3 region is CASSRWTGYGANVLTF. The CDR3 nucleotides are TGCGCCAGCAGCCGCTGGACAGGGTACGGGGCCAACGTCCTGACTTTC.

CDR3 protein: CASSADSYGYTF. CDR3 sequence (DNA): TGTGCCAGCAGCGCAGACAGCTATGGCTACACCTTC. V usage is TRBV6-5 and J usage is TRBJ1-2; D might be TRBD1 (5 bases). Trimming removed 6 bases from V and 4 bases from J, with 9 bases in between. Germline assignment: CDR1 MNHEY and CDR2 SVGAGI. The CDR3 extends over 12 amino acids.

The CDR3 here is CASRLTGLTEAFF. CDR3 sequence (DNA): TGTGCCAGCAGGCTGACAGGCCTCACTGAAGCTTTCTTT. V is TRBV27 and J is TRBJ1-1, with a weak D call TRBD1 (6 bases). V lost 6 bases to trimming and J lost 4 bases, with 12 bases between them. This CDR3 contains 13 residues. Germline CDR1 is MNHEY and CDR2 is SMNVEV (reference sequence).

This chain uses TRBV28 with TRBJ2-2; D gene unclear. The CDR3 is made up of 14 amino acids. The V end was cut by 5 bases, the J end by 1 base, with 8 bases between. Germline V lookup: CDR1 MDHEN, CDR2 SYDVKM. This chain's CDR3 is CASSPYQNTGELFF. The CDR3 DNA follows: TGTGCCAGCAGTCCCTACCAGAACACCGGGGAGCTGTTTTTT.

In its sample, this clone was seen a few times. J is TRBJ2-4 and V is TRBV28; the match to TRBD2 covers 8 bases. Germline loops: CDR1 MDHEN, CDR2 SYDVKM. V shed 4 bases, J shed 12 bases, and the junction held 2 bases outside the gene matches. This CDR3 has 11 residues. The chain's CDR3 is CASSSAGGQYF. The CDR3 nucleotides read TGTGCCAGCAGTTCCGCGGGAGGTCAGTACTTC.

This clone was observed a few times. The rearrangement joins TRBV7-2 to TRBJ2-7; 8 bases agree with TRBD2. This CDR3 region has 16 residues. The germline CDR1 and CDR2 sequences are SGHTA and FQGNSA. V lost 5 bases to trimming and J lost 3 bases; unmatched junction nucleotides: 12. DNA of the CDR3: TGTGCCAGCAGCCAAGCGGCACTAGCGGCCTACTACGAGCAGTACTTC. This translates into CASSQAALAAYYEQYF. Combining the CDR3 with reference TRBV7-2 and TRBJ2-7 gives the whole variable domain GAGVSQSPSNKVTEKGKDVELRCDPISGHTALYWYRQSLGQGLEFLIYFQGNSAPDKSGLPSDRFSAERTGGSVSTLTIQRTQQEDSAVYLCASSQAALAAYYEQYFGPGTRLTVT.

The chain links TRBV15 to TRBJ2-2; 7 bases are a match to TRBD1. The CDR3 has 17 amino acids. After removal of 1 base from V and 1 base from J, the junction contained 6 bases not matched to a gene. CDR1 is LNHNV, CDR2 YYDKDF, per germline (reference sequence). Here the CDR3 DNA reads TGTGCCACCAGCAGAGTTATCGGGACAGAGAACACCGGGGAGCTGTTTTTT. Protein: CATSRVIGTENTGELFF.

The chain is built from TRBV28 and TRBJ2-3; the match to TRBD2 covers 7 bases. With V trimmed by 3 bases and J by 4 bases, 4 bases remained unmatched. CDR1 is MDHEN, CDR2 SYDVKM, per germline. This CDR3 comprises 14 residues. CDR3 sequence (DNA): TGTGCCAGCAGTTTGGGGGGGTTCCCAGATACGCAGTATTTT. This gives the protein CASSLGGFPDTQYF. Filled out from reference TRBV28 and TRBJ2-3, the complete variable domain reads DVKVTQSSRYLVKRTGEKVFLECVQDMDHENMFWYRQDPGLGLRLIYFSYDVKMKEKGDIPEGYSVSREKKERFSLILESASTNQTSMYLCASSLGGFPDTQYFGPGTRLTVL.

This clone was counted between two and nine times. The V gene is TRBV6-1, the J gene TRBJ2-3; the D is unclear. This CDR3 is built from 15 residues. Per germline, CDR1 MNHNS and CDR2 SASEGT. V was cut by 0 bases and J by 1 base, with 8 bases left in between. CDR3 protein: CASSEATRGTDTQYF. CDR3 bases: TGTGCCAGCAGTGAAGCGACACGCGGCACAGATACGCAGTATTTT.

The J gene is TRBJ2-3, the V gene TRBV25-1, with D uncertain. The CDR3 is made up of 14 amino acids. Looked up from germline, CDR1 is MGHDK and CDR2 is SYGVNS. Trimming removed 1 base from V and 2 bases from J, with 7 bases in between. In DNA, the CDR3 is TGTGCCAGCAGTGAATCCACTTTCACAGATACGCAGTATTTT. Translating it yields CASSESTFTDTQYF.

V is TRBV11-2 and J is TRBJ2-1, with D perhaps TRBD1 (6 bases). V lost 1 base, J lost 2 bases, and 9 bases lay in between. The CDR3 spans 15 residues. Germline V lookup: CDR1 SGHAT, CDR2 FQNNGV. Here the CDR3 DNA reads TGTGCCAGCAGCTTAGGCAGGGGTACCTACAATGAGCAGTTCTTC. The encoded protein is CASSLGRGTYNEQFF.

The V call is TRBV3-1 (or the pseudogene TRBV3-2), the J call TRBJ2-7; 8 nucleotides line up with TRBD2. CDR1 and CDR2 (germline): LGHDT, YNNKEL (reference sequence). The CDR3 is made up of 16 amino acids. V trimming: 0 bases; J trimming: 7 bases; junction bases outside the gene matches: 11. This CDR3 reads CASSQELGAGAREQYF. CDR3 in DNA: TGTGCCAGCAGCCAAGAACTAGGAGCGGGAGCTCGTGAGCAGTACTTC.

The rearrangement links TRBV19 to TRBJ1-6; D is unclear. This CDR3 contains 18 residues. Germline loops: CDR1 LNHDA, CDR2 SQIVND (reference sequence). V was pared by 3 bases and J by 0 bases, with 15 bases between. The CDR3 DNA follows: TGTGCCAGTAGTATGGACCCTTTAGGGAGCTCCTATAATTCACCCCTCCACTTT. Translating gives CASSMDPLGSSYNSPLHF.

The rearrangement joins TRBV28 to TRBJ1-1, with D possibly matching TRBD1 (5 bases). Between the trimmed V and J ends, which lost 2 bases and 1 base, there was a span of 11 bases. CDR3 length: 15 amino acids. CDR1 is MDHEN and CDR2 is SYDVKM in the germline V gene. The CDR3 is CASSLRFRGNTEAFF. CDR3 bases: TGTGCCAGCAGTTTACGGTTTAGGGGGAACACTGAAGCTTTCTTT.

Note on this clone: The sample carries other DNA sequences with the same CDR3. The chain employs TRBV2 and TRBJ1-1; TRBD1 aligns across 8 bases. The CDR3 loop spans 15 amino acids. Germline V gives CDR1 SNHLY, CDR2 FYNNEI. With V trimmed by 4 bases and J by 1 base, 5 bases remained unmatched. CDR3 in DNA: TGTGCCAGCAGTGCGCAGGGGGCGACGAACACTGAAGCTTTCTTT. Amino acid sequence: CASSAQGATNTEAFF.